The clone carrying this T cell receptor beta chain was recorded a few times. What it binds is not known. This entry is derived from a study of identical twins. TCRdb re-called the 5' RACE reads through MiXCR, storing one row per CDR3 protein. Found here are approximately 630,000 distinct CDR3 sequences, about 7% of them singletons; the top ten hold 1.6%. Study-level points and caveats: Out-of-frame TCR alpha sharing observed in monozygotic twins exceeded model estimates. Insertions were reduced in abundant cord blood beta clonotypes but not in memory repertoires.

CDR3 length: 17 amino acids. Trimming removed 0 bases from V and 0 bases from J, with 10 bases in between. CDR1 and CDR2 (germline): SGDLS, YYNGEE. The data were also submitted as part of a second study, on yellow fever vaccine responses in identical twins.

Sequences were obtained from PBMCs. This TCR was recovered from a woman aged 18-30 years in good health. The genes are TRBV9 and TRBJ2-6, with D uncertain. CDR3 coding DNA: TGTGCCAGCAGCGTAGAAAGCATAGGCTCTGGGGCCAACGTCCTGACTTTC. It yields the protein CASSVESIGSGANVLTF.